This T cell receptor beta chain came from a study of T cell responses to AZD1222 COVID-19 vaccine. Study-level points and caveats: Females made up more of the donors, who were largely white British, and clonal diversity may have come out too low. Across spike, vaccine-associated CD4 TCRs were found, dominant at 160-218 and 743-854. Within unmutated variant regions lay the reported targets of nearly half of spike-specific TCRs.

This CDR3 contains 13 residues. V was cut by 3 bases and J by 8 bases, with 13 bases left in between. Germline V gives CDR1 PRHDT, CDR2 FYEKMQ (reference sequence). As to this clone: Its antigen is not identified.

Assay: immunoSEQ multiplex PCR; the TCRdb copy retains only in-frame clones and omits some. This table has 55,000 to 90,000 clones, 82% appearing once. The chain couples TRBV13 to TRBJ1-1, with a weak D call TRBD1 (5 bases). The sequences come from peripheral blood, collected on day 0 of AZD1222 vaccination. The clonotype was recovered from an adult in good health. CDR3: CASSFLPGGEAFF. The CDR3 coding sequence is TGTGCCAGCAGCTTCCTCCCCGGGGGAGAAGCTTTCTTT. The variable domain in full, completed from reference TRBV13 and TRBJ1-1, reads AAGVIQSPRHLIKEKRETATLKCYPIPRHDTVYWYQQGPGQDPQFLISFYEKMQSDKGSIPDRFSAQQFSDYHSELNMSSLELGDSALYFCASSFLPGGEAFFGQGTRLTVV.